This is a list of T cell receptor beta chains from one sample in a study of Graves' ophthalmopathy and Graves' hyperthyroidism. TCRdb re-called the multiplex PCR reads with MiXCR, one entry per CDR3 protein. Found here are hundreds of thousands of distinct CDR3 sequences, about a fifth of them singletons; the top ten hold roughly 6.9%. The sequencing input was peripheral blood. Receptors were obtained from a woman aged 18-29 years with stable Graves' hyperthyroidism. Some clones in this sample may be carry-over from other donors' samples. The CDR3 runs from the conserved cysteine through the conserved F or W. Each record gives: clone size, D gene, CDR3 length, V gene, J gene, CDR3 DNA, CDR3 protein. The D gene is left open where the match is weak. Size values are once, few and many counts, or a class for expanded clones, and some rows have none.

.	.	14	TRBV12-3/TRBV12-4	TRBJ2-7	TGTGCCAGCAGTTTAGGGGGGAGAACCTACGAGCAGTACTTC	CASSLGGRTYEQYF
few	TRBD2	13	TRBV5-1	TRBJ2-5	TGCGCCAGCAGTCGGACTAGCGAGGAGACCCAGTACTTC	CASSRTSEETQYF
many	TRBD1	15	TRBV20-1	TRBJ2-7	TGCAGTGCCCATAATTGGACAGGGGAATCGGGGGAGCAGTACTTC	CSAHNWTGESGEQYF
many	TRBD1	15	TRBV7-2	TRBJ1-1	TGTGCCAGCAGCCCGTCCCGGGACAGGGACACTGAAGCTTTCTTT	CASSPSRDRDTEAFF
many	TRBD1	15	TRBV28	TRBJ1-2	TGTGCCAGCAACCTCCCGGGACAGGGGGGTCGTGGCTACACCTTC	CASNLPGQGGRGYTF
.	TRBD2	13	TRBV7-9	TRBJ2-7	TGTGCCAGCACTCTAGCGGTAGGGCAGGAGCAGTACTTC	CASTLAVGQEQYF
.	.	15	TRBV6-2/TRBV6-3	TRBJ1-5	TGTGCCAGCAGTTACTCCGGCCAGGGAAAACCGGCCCAGCATTTT	CASSYSGQGKPAQHF
many	TRBD2	17	TRBV6-4	TRBJ2-4	TGTGCAACACTCGGGCGGACTAGCGGGGGGGAAAAAAACATTCAGTACTTC	CATLGRTSGGEKNIQYF
many	.	12	TRBV5-1	TRBJ1-1	TGCGCCAGCAGCTTTTCAGGGACTGAAGCTTTCTTT	CASSFSGTEAFF
few	.	14	TRBV18	TRBJ1-5	TGTGCCAGCTCACCAACTGACCTTTCTCAGCCCCAGCATTTT	CASSPTDLSQPQHF
many	.	12	TRBV7-9	TRBJ1-2	TGTGCCAGCAGCTCGGGATCAGGTGGCTACACCTTC	CASSSGSGGYTF
many	.	15	TRBV6-5	TRBJ1-1	TGTGCCAGCAGTTTCTCTCTCCTACATAACACTGAAGCTTTCTTT	CASSFSLLHNTEAFF
many	TRBD2	16	TRBV20-1	TRBJ2-5	TGCAGTGCTAGAGACCGGATAGCGGGAGGTAGTGAGACCCAGTACTTC	CSARDRIAGGSETQYF
many	TRBD1	15	TRBV5-6	TRBJ1-3	TGTGCCAGCAGCATGGGGACAGGGGCTGGAAACACCATATATTTT	CASSMGTGAGNTIYF
many	.	12	TRBV20-1	TRBJ1-2	TGCAGTGCTACATATCGAGACAGTAGCTACACCTTC	CSATYRDSSYTF
.	TRBD2	13	TRBV12-5	TRBJ2-5	TGTGCTAGTGCCCGGGGGGGGTCAGAGACCCAGTACTTC	CASARGGSETQYF
once	TRBD1	14	TRBV28	TRBJ1-1	TGTGCCAGCAGGTTGAGTCAGGGGGACACTGAAGCTTTCTTT	CASRLSQGDTEAFF
few	TRBD1	15	TRBV20-1	TRBJ1-5	TGCAGTGCTACCCCAGCCACAGGGGCTAATCAGCCCCAGCATTTT	CSATPATGANQPQHF
many	.	16	TRBV10-3	TRBJ1-2	TGTGCCATCAGTGAGTTGGGGCAGCCGTCCTTTTTTGGCTACACCTTC	CAISELGQPSFFGYTF
few	.	15	TRBV28	TRBJ2-7	TGTGCCAGCAGTTTAATGATGAGGTCGGGTTACGAGCAGTACTTC	CASSLMMRSGYEQYF
many	.	17	TRBV3-2	TRBJ2-5	TGTGCCAGCAGCCAAGATAATGATAGCGGAGCTCAAGAGACCCAGTACTTC	CASSQDNDSGAQETQYF
many	TRBD1	16	TRBV15	TRBJ2-7	TGTGCCACCAGCAGAGATCTCCGACAGGGTAATTACGAGCAGTACTTC	CATSRDLRQGNYEQYF
many	TRBD2	17	TRBV20-1	TRBJ2-7	TGCAGTGCTAGCGGTAGCGGGAGGGCCTCTATCGCCCACGAGCAGTACTTC	CSASGSGRASIAHEQYF
many	.	16	TRBV7-8	TRBJ1-1	TGTGCCAGCAGCTTAAGACAGGTCCCCGTGAACACTGAAGCTTTCTTT	CASSLRQVPVNTEAFF
few	TRBD1	16	TRBV19	TRBJ2-2	TGTGCCAGTAGTACTACCGGGACAGGGGGCACCGGGGAGCTGTTTTTT	CASSTTGTGGTGELFF
.	.	14	TRBV6-4	TRBJ2-7	TGTGCCAGCAGTGAAACGGGAGAAACCTACGAGCAGTACTTC	CASSETGETYEQYF
few	TRBD1	17	TRBV3-1	TRBJ2-4	TGTGCCAGCAGCACCCGGACAGGGGATTTCCCCCAAAACATTCAGTACTTC	CASSTRTGDFPQNIQYF
.	.	15	TRBV11-3	TRBJ2-2	TGTGCCAGCAGCGGGGAACCGCCCCACACCGGGGAGCTGTTTTTT	CASSGEPPHTGELFF
.	.	14	TRBV6-1	TRBJ2-7	TGTGCCAGCAGCGGAGGGGGGATTATAAGCGAGCAGTACTTC	CASSGGGIISEQYF
many	.	14	TRBV5-1	TRBJ1-2	TGCGCCAGCAGCCCCACCCAGGACCCCTATGGCTACACCTTC	CASSPTQDPYGYTF
.	.	11	TRBV5-5	TRBJ1-1	TGTGCCAGCAGCACAAGGACTGAAGCTTTCTTT	CASSTRTEAFF
many	TRBD2	16	TRBV29-1	TRBJ2-2	TGCAGCGTTGAATCCGGGACTAGCAATCGCACCGGGGAGCTGTTTTTT	CSVESGTSNRTGELFF
many	.	13	TRBV11-2	TRBJ1-5	TGTGCCAGCAGCACTACAGGGTATCAGCCCCAGCATTTT	CASSTTGYQPQHF
many	.	15	TRBV11-2	TRBJ1-1	TGTGCCAGCAGCTTAGAGGTTGGTTTGAACACTGAAGCTTTCTTT	CASSLEVGLNTEAFF
many	TRBD1	13	TRBV28	TRBJ1-6	TGTGCCAGTAGGGACAGTCGGTCTTCACCCCTCCACTTT	CASRDSRSSPLHF
few	.	17	TRBV28	TRBJ1-6	TGTGCCAGCAGTTCCCCCGGGACTCTCCTAAGAGGGTCACCCCTCCACTTT	CASSSPGTLLRGSPLHF
many	.	13	TRBV29-1	TRBJ1-2	TGCAGCGTCCTCCCCGGCGACAGCTATGGCTACACCTTC	CSVLPGDSYGYTF
many	.	15	TRBV18	TRBJ1-5	TGTGCCAGCTCTTGGGAGATCGGGCCAAATCAGCCCCAGCATTTT	CASSWEIGPNQPQHF
.	TRBD1	15	TRBV29-1	TRBJ2-7	TGCAGCGCAGCTATTGACCGCTCAGGGGGCTACGAGCAGTACTTC	CSAAIDRSGGYEQYF
many	TRBD2	16	TRBV6-2/TRBV6-3	TRBJ2-2	TGTGCCAGCAGACCTGGGACTAGCGGGATCACTGGGGAGCTGTTTTTT	CASRPGTSGITGELFF
many	.	13	TRBV28	TRBJ2-5	TGTGCCAGCAGTTTATCAGGGTGGGAGACCCAGTACTTC	CASSLSGWETQYF
many	.	15	TRBV6-5	TRBJ2-7	TGTGCCAGCAGTTACCAGGGGACGGCTGGCGACGAGCAGTACTTC	CASSYQGTAGDEQYF
.	TRBD1	15	TRBV18	TRBJ1-5	TGTGCCAGCTCACAGGGACAGGGGCCGTATCAGCCCCAGCATTTT	CASSQGQGPYQPQHF
many	.	11	TRBV11-2	TRBJ1-1	TGTGCCAGCAGCGCCCAGGGTGGAGCTTTCTTT	CASSAQGGAFF
many	.	14	TRBV12-3/TRBV12-4	TRBJ1-1	TGTGCCAGCAAGGTGACGGCAATGAACACTGAAGCTTTCTTT	CASKVTAMNTEAFF
.	.	16	TRBV3-1	TRBJ2-5	TGTGCCAGCACCCGCCTGGCCGGGACCTCGAAAGAGACCCAGTACTTC	CASTRLAGTSKETQYF
.	.	13	TRBV6-1	TRBJ1-5	TGTGCCAGCAGTGACCTGCTGGGTCAGCCTCAGCATTTT	CASSDLLGQPQHF
many	.	12	TRBV19	TRBJ1-5	TGTGCCAGCAGTATCGGGAGTCAGCCCCAGCATTTT	CASSIGSQPQHF
.	.	13	TRBV19	TRBJ1-2	TGTGCCAGCAGACGGACAACTAACTATGGCTACACCTTC	CASRRTTNYGYTF
many	.	14	TRBV10-3	TRBJ1-1	TGTGCCATCAGTGAGTCCACGGGGATGACTGAAGCTTTCTTT	CAISESTGMTEAFF
many	.	12	TRBV20-1	TRBJ1-1	TGCAGTGCAGGGAAATTGGCCACTGAAGCTTTCTTT	CSAGKLATEAFF
many	TRBD1	13	TRBV30	TRBJ1-1	TGTGCCTGGAGGGACAGGGGAAGGACTGAAGCTTTCTTT	CAWRDRGRTEAFF
few	.	13	TRBV30	TRBJ2-7	TGTGCCTGGACCCTGTCCAGTAGCTACGAGCAGTACTTC	CAWTLSSSYEQYF
many	.	17	TRBV12-3/TRBV12-4	TRBJ2-7	TGTGCCAGCAGTTCTAACCTGGGCCCAGGGCGTAACTACGAGCAGTACTTC	CASSSNLGPGRNYEQYF